The 30 T cell receptor beta chains below were found in one sample sequenced in a study of OX40 agonist ivuxolimab in advanced cancers. This table comes from immunoSEQ multiplex PCR, and its TCRdb copy is limited to in-frame clones, with some not included. The data show fewer than 65,000 clones, around 88% seen once. Sequenced material: CD4+ or CD8+ T cells sorted from blood, taken in a trial of the OX40 agonist ivuxolimab. The receptors stem from an adult with an advanced solid tumor such as melanoma, head and neck, liver or kidney cancer.

This chain links TRBV6-6 with TRBJ2-7, with D hard to call. V was shortened by 8 bases and J by 2 bases, with 13 bases between the two germline ends. The length of the CDR3 is 13 residues. Germline V gene sequence: CDR1 MNHNY, CDR2 SVGAGI (reference sequence). The CDR3 sequence is CASGGFRTYEQYF. In DNA form, the CDR3 reads TGTGCCAGCGGCGGTTTCAGAACCTACGAGCAGTACTTC.

The chain links TRBV29-1 to TRBJ1-4; D unclear. V dropped 7 bases and J dropped 5 bases, with 8 bases sitting between them. The CDR3 is 11 amino acids. In germline, CDR1 is SQVTM, CDR2 ANQGSEA. CDR3 region: CSAGLNEKLFF. DNA for the CDR3: TGCAGCGCAGGCTTGAATGAAAAACTGTTTTTT.

The chain has TRBV11-3 and TRBJ2-1; D ambiguous. Germline lookup yields CDR1 SGHNT and CDR2 YENEEA. The CDR3 totals 15 residues. V lost 3 bases and J 7 bases, leaving 16 bases between the germline ends. This chain's CDR3 is CASSLLDLDGNEQFF. DNA of the CDR3: TGTGCCAGCAGCTTGCTCGACCTTGACGGGAATGAGCAGTTCTTC.

In DNA, the CDR3 is TGTGCCTGGGATCTGGGGGTCTTCAAAAACATTCAGTACTTC. It encodes CAWDLGVFKNIQYF. V usage is TRBV30 and J usage is TRBJ2-4; D is possibly TRBD1 or TRBD2 (5 bases each). Trimming took 5 bases from V and 3 from J, leaving 14 bases between them. From germline, CDR1 is GTSNPN and CDR2 SVGIG (reference sequence). The CDR3 runs 14 residues.

The rearrangement uses TRBV7-9 and TRBJ1-5, with D possibly being TRBD1 (5 bases). V shed 3 bases and J shed 4 bases, with 10 bases lying between them. The CDR3 runs to 14 residues. Germline-derived CDR1 and CDR2 are SEHNR and FQNEAQ (reference sequence). For the CDR3, the DNA is TGTGCCAGCAGCTTCGGGACGGTAAATCAGCCCCAGCATTTT. It yields the protein CASSFGTVNQPQHF.

The rearrangement uses TRBV28 and TRBJ1-2; no clear D. The germline CDR1 and CDR2 sequences are MDHEN and SYDVKM. The CDR3 is 11 amino acids. Trimming cost V 3 bases and J 4 bases, with 3 bases left between them. CDR3 in DNA: TGTGCCAGCAGTTTCGGCTATGGCTACACCTTC. Its protein is CASSFGYGYTF.

V usage is TRBV6-5 and J usage is TRBJ2-3; a possible D gene is TRBD1 (5 bases). This CDR3 is 15 amino acids long. Looked up from germline, CDR1 is MNHEY and CDR2 is SVGAGI. The V end was cut by 0 bases, the J end by 4 bases, with 11 bases between. The CDR3 protein is CASSYSKGRSDTQYF. In nucleotides, the CDR3 is TGTGCCAGCAGTTACTCAAAGGGGCGGTCAGATACGCAGTATTTT.

The chain's CDR3 is CATSRGDTTYEQYF. CDR3 DNA sequence: TGTGCCACCAGCAGAGGGGACACCACCTACGAGCAGTACTTC. V and J are TRBV15 and TRBJ2-7, with a tentative D call TRBD1 (6 bases). Germline CDR1 LNHNV, CDR2 YYDKDF (reference sequence). CDR3 length: 14 residues. The V and J ends lost 1 base and 2 bases respectively, with 9 bases between them.

The chain carries TRBV10-2 and TRBJ2-7; no reliable D call. Trimming pared 3 bases from V and 6 bases from J, leaving 15 bases between. CDR3 length: 14 residues. CDR1 is WSHSY and CDR2 is SAAADI in the germline V gene. DNA of the CDR3: TGCGCCAGCAGTGATCCCCCCTTGAAGGGCGAGCAGTACTTC. It encodes CASSDPPLKGEQYF.

The chain couples TRBV18 to TRBJ2-7; D is possibly TRBD1 (5 bases). This CDR3 has 16 amino acids. Between the trimmed V and J ends, which lost 2 bases and 3 bases, there was a span of 17 bases. Germline V gene sequence: CDR1 KGHSH, CDR2 LQKENI. The CDR3 DNA is TGTGCCAGCTCACCAGGTGGGGCCGCTCAGGGCTACGAGCAGTACTTC. Its translation is CASSPGGAAQGYEQYF.

The chain's CDR3 is CASSLEGRPWETQYF. CDR3 nucleotides: TGCGCCAGCAGCTTGGAGGGCCGCCCGTGGGAGACCCAGTACTTC. J is TRBJ2-5 and V is TRBV5-1; no firm D call. Trimming removed 0 bases at V and 5 bases at J, with 14 bases between. The CDR3 has 15 residues. Germline CDR1 is SGHRS and CDR2 is YFSETQ.

The chain carries TRBV2 and TRBJ1-2, with D tentatively TRBD1 (5 bases). Germline-derived CDR1 and CDR2 are SNHLY and FYNNEI. This CDR3 has 17 amino acids. V dropped 5 bases and J dropped 0 bases, with 19 bases sitting between them. CDR3 sequence (DNA): TGTGCCAGCAGTCTGAAGGGGAGAAGGATAGCTAACTATGGCTACACCTTC. Its protein product is CASSLKGRRIANYGYTF.

V usage is TRBV18 and J usage is TRBJ1-1; 7 bases map to TRBD1. The CDR3 runs to 14 residues. From germline, CDR1 is KGHSH and CDR2 LQKENI. With V trimmed by 6 bases and J by 7 bases, 11 bases remained unmatched. CDR3: CASSATRQGDEAFF. In DNA form, the CDR3 reads TGTGCCAGCTCCGCGACCCGACAGGGCGATGAAGCTTTCTTT.

The chain uses TRBV29-1 and TRBJ1-6; tentative D call: TRBD1 (6 bases). This CDR3 contains 17 residues. The germline gives CDR1 SQVTM, CDR2 ANQGSEA. Trimming took off 0 bases at V and 5 bases at J, with 17 bases between the two ends. The CDR3 DNA is TGCAGCGTTGAAGACCTGGGCCTAGGGGGTGATAATTCACCCCTCCACTTT. This sequence encodes CSVEDLGLGGDNSPLHF.

The chain employs TRBV28 and TRBJ2-7; 9 bases fit TRBD1. Trimming took 6 bases from V and 0 from J; bases not matched to a gene: 6. CDR3 size: 15 residues. Germline CDR1 MDHEN, CDR2 SYDVKM. The CDR3 here is CASSSPGQGSYEQYF. Here the CDR3 DNA reads TGTGCCAGCAGCTCACCGGGACAGGGCTCCTACGAGCAGTACTTC.

This clone was found a few times. The rearrangement joins TRBV6-5 to TRBJ2-1; D possibly corresponds to TRBD1 (7 bases). The length of the CDR3 is 14 residues. Per the germline V gene, CDR1 is MNHEY and CDR2 is SVGAGI. Deletions cut 5 bases from V and 7 bases from J, with 15 bases between. The CDR3 nucleotides are TGTGCCAGCAGTCTTATGACAGGGAGGAATGAGCAGTTCTTC. This sequence encodes CASSLMTGRNEQFF.

The gene calls are TRBV5-6 and TRBJ1-2; weak D call: TRBD1 (5 bases). In germline, CDR1 is SGHDT, CDR2 YYEEEE. The CDR3 is 15 residues long. Trimming took 6 bases from V and 2 from J, leaving 17 bases between them. This CDR3 reads CASNLWGIENYGYTF. CDR3 coding DNA: TGTGCCAGCAACCTTTGGGGCATAGAAAACTATGGCTACACCTTC.

The sample holds one count of this clone. The V and J genes are TRBV5-1 and TRBJ1-4; TRBD1 matches at 9 bases. The CDR3 has 13 residues. Germline V gene data show CDR1 as SGHRS and CDR2 as YFSETQ. The junction had 3 bases not matched to a gene; V was cut back by 4 bases and J by 8 bases. The CDR3 reads CASSHDRGEKLFF. The CDR3 bases are TGCGCCAGCAGCCATGACAGGGGGGAAAAACTGTTTTTT.

V usage is TRBV10-3 and J usage is TRBJ1-1, with 7 bases identical to TRBD1. The CDR3 spans 14 residues. The junction had 4 bases not matched to a gene; V was cut back by 5 bases and J by 1 base. Germline lookup yields CDR1 ENHRY and CDR2 SYGVKD. The CDR3, as DNA: TGTGCCATCAGTCGGGGACAGAAGAACACTGAAGCTTTCTTT. This codes for CAISRGQKNTEAFF.

CDR3 DNA: TGCGCCAGCAGCTTGTCGACCAGCGACGCGCAGTATTTT. The encoded protein is CASSLSTSDAQYF. The chain has TRBV5-1 and TRBJ2-3; D ambiguous. Germline lookup yields CDR1 SGHRS and CDR2 YFSETQ. The V and J ends lost 1 base and 10 bases respectively, with 13 bases between them. This CDR3 is built from 13 residues. Complete variable domain (other parts from reference TRBV5-1 and TRBJ2-3): KAGVTQTPRYLIKTRGQQVTLSCSPISGHRSVSWYQQTPGQGLQFLFEYFSETQRNKGNFPGRFSGRQFSNSRSEMNVSTLELGDSALYLCASSLSTSDAQYFGPGTRLTVL.

The rearrangement uses TRBV29-1 and TRBJ1-2; TRBD1 matches at 10 bases. V gave up 4 bases and J gave up 7 bases; unmatched junction bases: 15. This CDR3 contains 16 residues. CDR1 and CDR2 (germline): SQVTM, ANQGSEA. In DNA form, the CDR3 reads TGCAGCGTTGTTAGCACTTTTGGGACAGGGGTTTTTGGCTACACCTTC. This encodes CSVVSTFGTGVFGYTF.

The chain uses TRBV29-1 and TRBJ2-5, with TRBD1 identical over 7 bases. The length of the CDR3 is 10 residues. Losses at the gene ends were 7 bases for V and 5 bases for J; bases not matched to a gene: 1. CDR1 SQVTM and CDR2 ANQGSEA come from the germline V gene. The CDR3 reads CSARGETQYF. The CDR3 bases are TGCAGCGCCAGGGGGGAGACCCAGTACTTC.

The chain employs TRBV9 and TRBJ2-3, with a tentative D call TRBD1 (5 bases). The germline CDR1 and CDR2 sequences are SGDLS and YYNGEE. V shed 1 base and J shed 5 bases, with 8 bases lying between them. The CDR3 loop spans 13 amino acids. This CDR3 reads CASSVQGKDTQYF. The CDR3 nucleotides are TGTGCCAGCAGCGTACAGGGTAAAGATACGCAGTATTTT.

This chain connects TRBV21-1 to TRBJ2-3; whether TRBD2, the table's D call, matches the DNA was not checked. TRBV21-1 is designated a pseudogene. The CDR3 extends over 20 amino acids. The CDR3 coding sequence is TGTGCCAGCAGCAAAGAAACTAGCGGGAGACCCCTCCTTAGCACAGATACGCAGTATTTT. Its protein is CASSKETSGRPLLSTDTQYF.

The V and J genes are TRBV4-1 and TRBJ2-5; tentatively, D is TRBD2 (5 bases). Between the trimmed V and J ends, which lost 2 bases and 2 bases, there was a span of 12 bases. Looked up from germline, CDR1 is MGHRA and CDR2 is YSYEKL. This CDR3 spans 15 amino acids. The CDR3 DNA reads as TGCGCCAGCAGCCAATCCCTAGGAGGACAAGAGACCCAGTACTTC. Its translation is CASSQSLGGQETQYF.

The chain combines TRBV5-8 with TRBJ2-3, with D unresolved. The CDR3 runs 16 residues. The germline V gene encodes CDR1 SGHTS and CDR2 YDEGEE. The V gene lost 0 bases and the J gene lost 6 bases, with 17 bases spanning the gap. CDR3 bases: TGTGCCAGCAGCTTGGGTTTTCAAGTAAGCGCCGATACGCAGTATTTT. The encoded protein is CASSLGFQVSADTQYF. The whole variable domain, filled in from reference TRBV5-8 and TRBJ2-3, reads EAGVTQSPTHLIKTRGQQATLRCSPISGHTSVYWYQQALGLGLQFLLWYDEGEERNRGNFPPRFSGRQFPNYSSELNVNALELEDSALYLCASSLGFQVSADTQYFGPGTRLTVL.

This chain links TRBV27 with TRBJ1-1; the D is unclear. The V end was cut by 3 bases, the J end by 0 bases, with 5 bases between. Germline CDR1 MNHEY, CDR2 SMNVEV (reference sequence). The CDR3 runs 13 residues. CDR3 sequence: CASSFEVNTEAFF. In DNA, the CDR3 is TGTGCCAGCAGTTTTGAAGTGAACACTGAAGCTTTCTTT.

V usage is TRBV7-8 and J usage is TRBJ1-5; 7 nucleotides line up with TRBD1. Trimming at V came to 5 bases and at J to 4 bases, leaving 8 bases not matched to a gene. The CDR3 contains 15 residues. Germline V gives CDR1 SGHVS, CDR2 FQNEAQ. CDR3 bases: TGTGCCAGCAGCACCCGGACAGGAGGGAATCAGCCCCAGCATTTT. This encodes CASSTRTGGNQPQHF.

This chain joins TRBV9 and TRBJ2-1, with TRBD2 matching 13 bases. V lost 4 bases to trimming and J lost 6 bases; unmatched junction nucleotides: 4. This CDR3 region has 15 residues. The germline gives CDR1 SGDLS, CDR2 YYNGEE. The CDR3 region is CASSSGTSGINEQFF. Here the CDR3 DNA reads TGTGCCAGCAGCTCCGGGACTAGCGGGATCAATGAGCAGTTCTTC.

This chain joins TRBV30 and TRBJ1-2, with 7 bases fitting TRBD1. This CDR3 region has 13 residues. Germline CDR1 GTSNPN, CDR2 SVGIG (reference sequence). After removal of 3 bases from V and 7 bases from J, the junction contained 8 bases not matched to a gene. The CDR3 spells CAWRRQGMGGYTF. As DNA, the CDR3 is TGTGCCTGGAGGAGACAGGGTATGGGTGGCTACACCTTC.